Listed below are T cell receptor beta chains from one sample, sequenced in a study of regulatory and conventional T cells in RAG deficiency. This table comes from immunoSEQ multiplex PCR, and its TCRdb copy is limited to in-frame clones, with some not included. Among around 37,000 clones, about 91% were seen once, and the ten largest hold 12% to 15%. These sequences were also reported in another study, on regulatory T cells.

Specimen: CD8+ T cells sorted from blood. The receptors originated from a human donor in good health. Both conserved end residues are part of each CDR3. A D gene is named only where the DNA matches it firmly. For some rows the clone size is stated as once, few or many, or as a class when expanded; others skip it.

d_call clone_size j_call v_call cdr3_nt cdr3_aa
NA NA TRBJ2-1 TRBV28 TGTGCCAGCAGTTTGAACCTTATCAATGAGCAGTTCTTC CASSLNLINEQFF
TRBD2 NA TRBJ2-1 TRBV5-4 TGTGCCAGCAGCTGGGGACTAGCGGACAATGAGCAGTTCTTC CASSWGLADNEQFF
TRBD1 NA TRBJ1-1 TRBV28 TGTGCCAGCAATCCAGGGGGCAGAGCTTTCTTT CASNPGGRAFF
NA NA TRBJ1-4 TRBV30 TGTGCCTGGATCAACAGGTATTCTAATGAAAAACTGTTTTTT CAWINRYSNEKLFF
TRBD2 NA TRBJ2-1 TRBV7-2 TGTGCCAGCAGCTTCGCGAGGGTGGGACTAGCCAATAATGAGCAGTTCTTC CASSFARVGLANNEQFF
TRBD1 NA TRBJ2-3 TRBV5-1 TGCGCCAGCAGCCAAGACAGGGGAAGCACAGATACGCAGTATTTT CASSQDRGSTDTQYF
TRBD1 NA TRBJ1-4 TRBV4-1 TGCGCCAGCAGCCAGGGACAGGGAGAGGAAAAACTGTTTTTT CASSQGQGEEKLFF
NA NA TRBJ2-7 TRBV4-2 TGTGCCAGCAGCCCTCGGGTGGGGGCAGACGCCTACGAGCAGTACTTC CASSPRVGADAYEQYF
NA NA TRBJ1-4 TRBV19 TGTGCCAGTAGTATCTGGAGGAGAGAAAAACTGTTTTTT CASSIWRREKLFF
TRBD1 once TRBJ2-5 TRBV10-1 TGCGCCAGCAGTGAGTCCGGGACAGGGCAAGAGACCCAGTACTTC CASSESGTGQETQYF
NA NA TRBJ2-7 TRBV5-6 TGTGCCAGCAGCTTGGCCGGGCGAACCTACGAGCAGTACTTC CASSLAGRTYEQYF
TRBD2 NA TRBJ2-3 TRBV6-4 TGTGCCAGCAGTCCCTTAGCGGGGGGTCACACAGATACGCAGTATTTT CASSPLAGGHTDTQYF
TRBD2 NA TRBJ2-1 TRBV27 TGTGCCAGCAAAATTAGCGGGGGGGCCGCTGAGCAGTTCTTC CASKISGGAAEQFF